This T cell receptor beta chain appears in the sequencing data of a study of cytomegalovirus exposure and HLA in healthy donors. About this clone: Its antigen is unidentified.

The study ran its PCR with 60 Vbeta and 13 Jbeta primers. Generated by immunoSEQ multiplex PCR, the TCRdb table keeps only in-frame clones and is missing some. The sample has over 100,000 clones, roughly 80% seen once. Donors consisted of healthy bone marrow donors. The junction had 4 bases not matched to a gene; V was cut back by 5 bases and J by 4 bases. CDR3 length: 13 amino acids. Germline loops: CDR1 PRHDT, CDR2 FYEKMQ (reference sequence). Study results and caveats: High sensitivity and specificity were reportedly achieved when the classifier diagnosed cytomegalovirus status. A few CMV-associated chains proved CMV antigen-specific in vitro. Later on, an analysis tied over 15,000 TCR beta sequences to HLA alleles at 0.05 false discovery rate.

The TCR sequence derives from a female donor in good health and CMV-seronegative. This chain connects TRBV13 to TRBJ1-1; TRBD1 matches at 7 bases. Material for sequencing was PBMCs. CDR3 amino acids: CASSADRVTEAFF. The CDR3 DNA is TGTGCCAGCAGCGCCGACAGGGTCACTGAAGCTTTCTTT.